The rows below give T cell receptor beta chains drawn from one sample of a study of identical twins. TCRdb processed the 5' RACE reads anew with MiXCR; each CDR3 protein has one entry. The table shows 300,000 to 350,000 distinct CDR3 sequences, with 10% to 15% occurring only once. This same sample was also part of a study on yellow fever vaccine responses in identical twins.

The sample consisted of CD8+ T cells sorted from blood. These receptors were taken from a woman between 18 and 29 years old in good health. CDR3s include the opening cysteine and the closing phenylalanine or tryptophan. A D gene is named only where the DNA matches it firmly. Where a row states a size, it is once, few, many or the class of an expanded clone; other rows omit it.

V gene,clone size,D gene,J gene,CDR3 DNA,CDR3 protein
TRBV20-1,NA,TRBD2,TRBJ2-7,TGCAGTGAGGTTTCTGGCGCGCTAGCGGGGAAAGCCTACGAGCAGTACTTC,CSEVSGALAGKAYEQYF
TRBV9,NA,TRBD1,TRBJ2-1,TGTGCCAGCAGCGTAGCGGGACAGGGTCTCGATGAGCAGTTCTTC,CASSVAGQGLDEQFF
TRBV20-1,few,NA,TRBJ2-5,TGCAGTGCTCCAGGACTGCTACCTGGGACCCAGTACTTC,CSAPGLLPGTQYF
TRBV3-1,many,NA,TRBJ2-3,TGTGCCAGCAGCCCGGGTTTTTCGGGCACAGATACGCAGTATTTT,CASSPGFSGTDTQYF
TRBV9,few,TRBD1,TRBJ1-3,TGTGCCAGCAGCGAAGGGCACAGGGGGCTATCTGGAAACACCATATATTTT,CASSEGHRGLSGNTIYF
TRBV28,NA,NA,TRBJ1-1,TGTGCCAGCCGGATAGGCGGTTACACTGAAGCTTTCTTT,CASRIGGYTEAFF
TRBV5-1,NA,NA,TRBJ1-1,TGCGCCAGCAGCTTGGAAGGGGTGGGGGCCATGAACACTGAAGCTTTCTTT,CASSLEGVGAMNTEAFF
TRBV5-1,many,NA,TRBJ1-2,TGCGCCAGCAGCTTGGCCCGGGGGGTCGATGGCTACACCTTC,CASSLARGVDGYTF
TRBV5-1,many,NA,TRBJ1-4,TGCGCCAGCAGCTTGGTTGCCAGGGACCCTGGTGAAAAACTGTTTTTT,CASSLVARDPGEKLFF
TRBV6-5,few,TRBD1,TRBJ2-1,TGTGCCAGCAGTTACGCGACAGGGTCCCCGGTGAATGAGCAGTTCTTC,CASSYATGSPVNEQFF
TRBV5-8,NA,NA,TRBJ2-1,TGTGCCAGCAGCTTCGGAAGGACGAGCTCCTACAATGAGCAGTTCTTC,CASSFGRTSSYNEQFF
TRBV4-1,few,TRBD2,TRBJ2-7,TGCGCCAGCAGCCAAGAAGGGTTGGTAGCGGGAGGTCATTCCTACGAGCAGTACTTC,CASSQEGLVAGGHSYEQYF
TRBV28,NA,TRBD1,TRBJ1-4,TGTGCCAGCAGTTTATCAGGGGGGAGCGAAAAACTGTTTTTT,CASSLSGGSEKLFF
TRBV7-8,NA,NA,TRBJ1-1,TGTGCCAGCAGCTTACGGCGAGGTAGTAGAGAAGCTTTCTTT,CASSLRRGSREAFF
TRBV28,few,NA,TRBJ1-4,TGTGCCAGCGGGTCTGGATCAAAACTGTTTTTT,CASGSGSKLFF
TRBV6-5,NA,TRBD2,TRBJ2-7,TGTGCCAGCAGCTCCTCGACTAGCGGGAGGAATCCCTACGAGCAGTACTTC,CASSSSTSGRNPYEQYF
TRBV20-1,NA,TRBD2,TRBJ2-5,TGCAGTGCTAGAGCCCAGCGGGAGGGCCAAGAGACCCAGTACTTC,CSARAQREGQETQYF
TRBV27,few,NA,TRBJ2-3,TGTGCCAGCAGTTTCTCGGGGTACGGGAGTCCCGATACGCAGTATTTT,CASSFSGYGSPDTQYF
TRBV29-1,few,NA,TRBJ1-2,TGCAGCGTTGTTTCTGGAGACTTTAACTATGGCTACACCTTC,CSVVSGDFNYGYTF
TRBV25-1,NA,NA,TRBJ2-4,TGTGCCAGCAGTGAAGATAGCAAGCAGTACTTC,CASSEDSKQYF
TRBV12-3/TRBV12-4,many,NA,TRBJ2-1,TGTGCCAGCAAACAGGGACTCAATGAGCAGTTCTTC,CASKQGLNEQFF
TRBV4-2,many,NA,TRBJ2-2,TGTGCCAGCAGGGACACGAGCAGCCGAGAGAACACCGGGGAGCTGTTTTTT,CASRDTSSRENTGELFF
TRBV4-1,few,NA,TRBJ1-1,TGCGCCAGCAGCCCGACCTCGGGCAGGCTCATTGGGACTGAAGCTTTCTTT,CASSPTSGRLIGTEAFF
TRBV10-2,NA,NA,TRBJ1-2,TGCGCCAGCAGTGAGTCGATCCCAGGAGGGTATGGCTACACCTTC,CASSESIPGGYGYTF
TRBV7-9,NA,NA,TRBJ1-1,TGTGCCAGCACCCCTCCCGGGACACTGAACACTGAAGCTTTCTTT,CASTPPGTLNTEAFF
TRBV9,many,TRBD2,TRBJ2-1,TGTGCCAGCAGCGGTGCCGGGACTAGCGCCTACAATGAGCAGTTCTTC,CASSGAGTSAYNEQFF
TRBV29-1,many,NA,TRBJ2-1,TGCAGCGTTTTTGGCAGGGACGTGCAGTTCTTC,CSVFGRDVQFF
TRBV27,NA,NA,TRBJ2-2,TGTGCCAGCAGTTTATCTGGGGGGACCGCGAACACCGGGGAGCTGTTTTTT,CASSLSGGTANTGELFF
TRBV3-1,NA,TRBD1,TRBJ1-1,TGTGCCAGCAGCGAAGGGACAGGGGGTGAAGCTTTCTTT,CASSEGTGGEAFF
TRBV2,NA,TRBD2,TRBJ2-1,TGTGCCAGCAGTGAATTCCTAGCGGGAGATGGGGACAATGAGCAGTTCTTC,CASSEFLAGDGDNEQFF
TRBV11-2,few,NA,TRBJ1-2,TGTGCCAGCAGCTTAGGGATAGAGGTCTTGTATGGCTACACCTTC,CASSLGIEVLYGYTF
TRBV7-9,many,NA,TRBJ2-1,TGTGCCAGCAGCTTAGCTCCCAATGAGCAGTTCTTC,CASSLAPNEQFF
TRBV20-1,few,TRBD1,TRBJ2-1,TGCAGTGCTCCACCCGAGGACAGGGGAAATGAGGATGAGCAGTTCTTC,CSAPPEDRGNEDEQFF
TRBV13,NA,TRBD2,TRBJ2-3,TGTGCCAGCACCGCGACTAGCGGGAGGGCAACAGATACGCAGTATTTT,CASTATSGRATDTQYF
TRBV7-9,NA,NA,TRBJ2-7,TGTGCCAGCAGCTTAGGTCCTCGCGTCGGACACTTC,CASSLGPRVGHF
TRBV3-1,many,NA,TRBJ2-7,TGTGCCAGCAGCCAAGACTATTCCGAGCAGTACTTC,CASSQDYSEQYF
TRBV5-6,few,NA,TRBJ1-6,TGTGCCAGCAGCTTCAGCCATAATTCACCCCTCCACTTT,CASSFSHNSPLHF
TRBV7-8,NA,NA,TRBJ2-2,TGTGCCAGCAGCTTGAACCGTCGGGAGTACGACACCGGGGAGCTGTTTTTT,CASSLNRREYDTGELFF
TRBV4-2,NA,NA,TRBJ2-1,TGTGCCAGCAGCCAAGAGGACAGACACAATGAGCAGTTCTTC,CASSQEDRHNEQFF
TRBV14,NA,NA,TRBJ2-1,TGTGCCAGCAGCGAACATAACAGGGTTGAGCAGTTCTTC,CASSEHNRVEQFF